This entry is about one TCR beta chain. The antigen is unknown. Treatment specified: oral pan-JAK inhibitor, 5-10 mg twice daily. Collected material from alopecia areata patients comprised lesional scalp punch biopsies and peripheral blood. This specimen belongs to a study of CD8+ T cells in alopecia areata. The overall study: Tofacitinib ran 6 to 18 months, followed by 6 months off drug. Study-wide results and caveats: Scalp data also include sequences from resident alphabeta T cells of normal skin.

RNA, once extracted, was reverse transcribed into cDNA for use as the sequencing template. The table came from immunoSEQ multiplex PCR; TCRdb's copy has only in-frame clones and leaves some out. Of about 100,000 clones in the sample, around 40% were seen once. This sequence was found in a human donor with alopecia areata. The sample was CD8+ T cells sorted from blood, taken at week 24, from a patient treated with tofacitinib.

The CDR3 nucleotides are TGTGCCAGCAGCCAAGATGGAACTAGGAGCTCCTACGAGCAGTACTTC. It yields the protein CASSQDGTRSSYEQYF. The V gene is TRBV14, the J gene TRBJ2-7; a possible D gene is TRBD2 (5 bases). This CDR3 comprises 16 residues. V lost 0 bases to trimming and J lost 0 bases, with 12 bases between them. Looked up from germline, CDR1 is SGHDN and CDR2 is FVKESK.